The T cell receptor delta chain described here comes from a study of Vδ1+ human thymocytes. The study, taken as a whole, reports: In the thymus, TRG and TRD repertoires looked highly polyclonal with Gaussian CDR3 lengths.

Germline loops: CDR1 TSWWSYY, CDR2 QGS. J gave up 0 bases and V 4 bases, and 21 bases lay outside the gene matches. The CDR3 consists of 21 residues. Only a few counts were recorded for this clone. What it recognizes is unknown. Extracted RNA was reverse transcribed into cDNA. Multiplex PCR used pooled V-gene forward primers and a constant-region reverse primer to amplify CDR3s. TCRdb re-called the multiplex PCR reads with CATT. The sample includes over 45,000 delta-chain clones, around 16% seen only once; the top ten take about 0.4%. The clonotype comes from a girl less than two years old who had congenital heart surgery. The rearrangement uses TRDV1 and TRDJ1; TRDD3 matches 9 bases. Sequencing was carried out using Vdelta1+ gamma-delta thymocytes from the thymus. The subset denotes: FACS-sorted CD3+ TCRalphabeta- TCRVdelta1+ TCRVdelta2- thymocytes. CDR3 DNA sequence: TGTGCTCTTGGGGGGACAGGCCACCCCTTACTGGGGGACTTGTACACCGATAAACTCATCTTT. Its protein is CALGGTGHPLLGDLYTDKLIF.